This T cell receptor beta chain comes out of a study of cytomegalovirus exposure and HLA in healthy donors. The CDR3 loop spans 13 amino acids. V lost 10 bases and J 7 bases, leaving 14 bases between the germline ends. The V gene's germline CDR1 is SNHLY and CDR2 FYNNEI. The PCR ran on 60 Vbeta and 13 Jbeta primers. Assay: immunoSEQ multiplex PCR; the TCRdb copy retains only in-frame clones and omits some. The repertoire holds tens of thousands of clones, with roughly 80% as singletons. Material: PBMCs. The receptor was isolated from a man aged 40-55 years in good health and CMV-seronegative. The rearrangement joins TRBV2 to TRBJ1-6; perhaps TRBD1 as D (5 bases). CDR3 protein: CATNPWGNSPLHF. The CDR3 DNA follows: TGTGCCACCAACCCTTGGGGCAATTCACCCCTCCACTTT.